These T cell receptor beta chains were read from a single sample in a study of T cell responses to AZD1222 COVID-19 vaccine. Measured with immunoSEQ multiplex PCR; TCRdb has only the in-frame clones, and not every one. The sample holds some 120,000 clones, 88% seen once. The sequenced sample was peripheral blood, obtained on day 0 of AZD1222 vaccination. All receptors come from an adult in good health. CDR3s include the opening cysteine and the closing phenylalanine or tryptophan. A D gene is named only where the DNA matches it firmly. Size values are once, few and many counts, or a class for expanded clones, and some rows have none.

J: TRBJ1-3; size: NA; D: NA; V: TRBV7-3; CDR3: CASSLNGQRGNTIYF; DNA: TGTGCCAGCAGCTTAAACGGGCAGAGGGGAAACACCATATATTTT
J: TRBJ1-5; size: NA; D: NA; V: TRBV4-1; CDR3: CASSQDPYQPQHF; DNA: TGCGCCAGCAGCCAAGACCCTTATCAGCCCCAGCATTTT
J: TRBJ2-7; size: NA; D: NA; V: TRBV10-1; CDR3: CASSEGYSYEQYF; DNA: TGCGCCAGCAGTGAGGGGTACTCCTACGAGCAGTACTTC
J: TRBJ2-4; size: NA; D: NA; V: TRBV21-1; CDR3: CASARGQGPRARDF; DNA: TGTGCCAGTGCCCGAGGGCAGGGACCCCGGGCGAGGGACTTC
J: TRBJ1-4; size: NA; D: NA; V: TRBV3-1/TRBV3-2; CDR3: CASTLGAANEKLFF; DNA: TGTGCCAGCACCCTAGGGGCAGCGAATGAAAAACTGTTTTTT
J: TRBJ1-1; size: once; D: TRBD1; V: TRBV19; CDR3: CASTSQGDTAPAFF; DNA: TGTGCCAGTACCTCACAGGGGGACACGGCCCCGGCTTTCTTT
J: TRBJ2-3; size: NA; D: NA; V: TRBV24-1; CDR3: CAAGRSEGRNTQYF; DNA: TGTGCCGCAGGGCGTAGTGAGGGGAGAAATACGCAGTATTTT
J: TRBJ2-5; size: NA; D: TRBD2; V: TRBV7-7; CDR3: CASSPLAGEQGTQYF; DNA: TGTGCTAGCAGTCCACTAGCGGGGGAACAAGGGACCCAGTACTTC
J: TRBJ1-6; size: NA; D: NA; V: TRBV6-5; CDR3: CASSYSLAVLPLHF; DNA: TGTGCCAGCAGTTACTCGCTGGCCGTTTTACCCCTCCACTTT
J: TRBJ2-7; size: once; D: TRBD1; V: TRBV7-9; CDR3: CASSQGQGDAYEQYF; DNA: TGTGCCAGCAGCCAGGGACAGGGGGATGCCTACGAGCAGTACTTC
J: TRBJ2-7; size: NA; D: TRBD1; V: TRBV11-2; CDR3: CASSPGQGAEQYF; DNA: TGTGCCAGCAGCCCGGGACAGGGAGCCGAGCAGTACTTC
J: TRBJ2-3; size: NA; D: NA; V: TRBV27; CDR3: CASSTQGRTDTQYF; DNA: TGTGCCAGCAGTACACAGGGACGCACAGATACGCAGTATTTT
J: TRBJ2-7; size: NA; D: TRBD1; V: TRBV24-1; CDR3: CATSQDRKYF; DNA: TGTGCCACCTCTCAGGACAGGAAGTACTTC
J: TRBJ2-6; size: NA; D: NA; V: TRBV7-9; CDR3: CASSLPPFRSGANVLTF; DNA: TGTGCCAGCAGTTTACCTCCGTTCCGCTCTGGGGCCAACGTCCTGACTTTC
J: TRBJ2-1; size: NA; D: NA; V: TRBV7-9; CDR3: CASSSLGDEQFF; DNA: TGTGCCAGCAGCTCTTTGGGGGATGAGCAGTTCTTC
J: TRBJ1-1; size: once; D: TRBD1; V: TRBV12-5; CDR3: CASGLQGANTEAFF; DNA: TGTGCTAGTGGTTTACAGGGGGCGAACACTGAAGCTTTCTTT
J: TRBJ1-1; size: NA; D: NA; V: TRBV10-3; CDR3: CATKGRGERYTEAFF; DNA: TGTGCCACCAAAGGCCGGGGGGAAAGGTACACTGAAGCTTTCTTT
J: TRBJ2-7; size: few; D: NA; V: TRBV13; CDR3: CASSLGPGGDSYEQYF; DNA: TGTGCCAGCAGCTTAGGCCCCGGGGGAGACTCCTACGAGCAGTACTTC
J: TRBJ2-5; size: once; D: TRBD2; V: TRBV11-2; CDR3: CASSKRTSFGETQYF; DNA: TGTGCCAGCAGCAAAAGGACTAGCTTCGGGGAGACCCAGTACTTC
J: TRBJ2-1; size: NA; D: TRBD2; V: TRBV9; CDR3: CASRASGSTSDEQFF; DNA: TGTGCCAGCAGAGCTAGCGGGAGTACGAGCGATGAGCAGTTCTTC
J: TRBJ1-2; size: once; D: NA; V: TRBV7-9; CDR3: CASSPPMGQGYTF; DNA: TGTGCCAGCAGCCCACCGATGGGACAAGGCTACACCTTC
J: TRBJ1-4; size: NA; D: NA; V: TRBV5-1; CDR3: CASSSPQYEEKLFF; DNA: TGCGCCAGCAGCTCCCCGCAGTACGAGGAAAAACTGTTTTTT
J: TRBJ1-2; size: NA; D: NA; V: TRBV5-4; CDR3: CASSLITATINGYTF; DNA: TGTGCCAGCAGCTTGATCACAGCAACCATAAATGGCTACACCTTC
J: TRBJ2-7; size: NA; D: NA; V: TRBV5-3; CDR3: CARSWGGTASYEQYF; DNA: TGTGCCAGAAGCTGGGGCGGGACAGCCTCCTACGAGCAGTACTTC
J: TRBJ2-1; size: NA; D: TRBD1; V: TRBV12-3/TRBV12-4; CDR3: CASSLGTGNEQFF; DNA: TGTGCCAGCAGTTTAGGGACAGGCAATGAGCAGTTCTTC
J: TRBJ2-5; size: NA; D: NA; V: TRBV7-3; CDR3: CASSLYGGSQYF; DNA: TGTGCCAGCAGCTTATATGGGGGCTCCCAGTACTTC
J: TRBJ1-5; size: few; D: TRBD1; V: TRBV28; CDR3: CASSFGQGLNQPQHF; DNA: TGTGCCAGCAGTTTCGGACAGGGCTTAAATCAGCCCCAGCATTTT
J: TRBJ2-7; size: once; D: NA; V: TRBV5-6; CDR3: CASSLYSYEQYF; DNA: TGTGCCAGCAGCTTGTACAGCTACGAGCAGTACTTC
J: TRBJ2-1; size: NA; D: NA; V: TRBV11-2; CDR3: CASNGGAYNKQFF; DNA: TGTGCCAGCAATGGGGGGGCCTACAATAAGCAGTTCTTC
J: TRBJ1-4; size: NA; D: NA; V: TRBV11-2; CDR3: CASSPQGRATNEKLFF; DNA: TGTGCCAGCAGCCCCCAGGGGAGAGCAACTAATGAAAAACTGTTTTTT
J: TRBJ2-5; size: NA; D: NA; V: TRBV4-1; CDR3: CASSQDAGYEETQYF; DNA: TGCGCCAGCAGCCAAGACGCAGGTTATGAAGAGACCCAGTACTTC
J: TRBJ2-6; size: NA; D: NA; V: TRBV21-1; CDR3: CASSKGTRLPNGISSSGANVLTF; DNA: TGTGCCAGCAGCAAAGGGACCCGACTCCCGAACGGGATCAGCAGTTCTGGGGCCAACGTCCTGACTTTC
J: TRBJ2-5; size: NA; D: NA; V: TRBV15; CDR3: CATSRGGKETQYF; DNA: TGTGCCACCAGCAGAGGGGGGAAGGAGACCCAGTACTTC
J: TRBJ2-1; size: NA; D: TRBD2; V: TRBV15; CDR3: CATSNLAALDEQFF; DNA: TGTGCCACCAGCAACCTAGCGGCGCTTGATGAGCAGTTCTTC
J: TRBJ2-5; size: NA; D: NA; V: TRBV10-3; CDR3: CAISERQGGKTQYF; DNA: TGTGCCATCAGTGAGCGGCAGGGGGGGAAGACCCAGTACTTC
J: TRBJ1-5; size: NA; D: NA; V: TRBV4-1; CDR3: CASSHKAILQGNQPQHF; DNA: TGCGCCAGCAGCCACAAAGCCATCTTACAGGGAAATCAGCCCCAGCATTTT
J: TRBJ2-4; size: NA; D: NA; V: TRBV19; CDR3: CASSPQIGAKNIQYF; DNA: TGTGCCAGTAGTCCCCAAATCGGGGCCAAAAACATTCAGTACTTC
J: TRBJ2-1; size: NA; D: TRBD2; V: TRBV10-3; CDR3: CAIRQGLAGVNEQFF; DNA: TGTGCCATCAGACAGGGACTAGCGGGGGTCAATGAGCAGTTCTTC
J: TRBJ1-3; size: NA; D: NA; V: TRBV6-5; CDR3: CASSRTVSSGNTIYF; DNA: TGTGCCAGCAGTAGGACGGTTAGCTCTGGAAACACCATATATTTT
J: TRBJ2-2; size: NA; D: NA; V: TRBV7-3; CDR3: CASSPNPGLVGELFF; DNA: TGTGCCAGCAGCCCGAACCCAGGGCTTGTCGGGGAGCTGTTTTTT
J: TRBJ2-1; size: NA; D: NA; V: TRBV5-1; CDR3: CASSLEASRKDEQFF; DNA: TGCGCCAGCAGCTTGGAAGCGTCCCGAAAGGATGAGCAGTTCTTC
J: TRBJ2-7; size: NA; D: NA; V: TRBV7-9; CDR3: CASSPPDNYEQYF; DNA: TGTGCCAGCAGCCCACCGGACAACTACGAGCAGTACTTC
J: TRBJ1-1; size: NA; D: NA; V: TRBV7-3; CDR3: CASSSTGSAEAFF; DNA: TGTGCCAGCAGCTCAACAGGGAGCGCTGAAGCTTTCTTT
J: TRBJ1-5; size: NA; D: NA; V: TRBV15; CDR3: CATSSWRNQPQHF; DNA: TGTGCCACCAGCAGTTGGCGAAATCAGCCCCAGCATTTT
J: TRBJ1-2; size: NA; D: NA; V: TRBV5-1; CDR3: CASRQGLASNYGYTF; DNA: TGCGCCAGCAGACAGGGTTTGGCCTCTAACTATGGCTACACCTTC
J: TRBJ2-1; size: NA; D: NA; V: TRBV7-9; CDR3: CASSLAGSYNEQFF; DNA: TGTGCCAGCAGCTTGGCGGGATCCTACAATGAGCAGTTCTTC
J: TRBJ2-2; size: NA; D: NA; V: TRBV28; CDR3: CASTRSTGATGELFF; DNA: TGTGCCAGCACCCGTTCGACGGGAGCAACCGGGGAGCTGTTTTTT